This TCR beta chain was identified in a study of cytomegalovirus exposure and HLA in healthy donors. Study-level results: Subsequent analysis of the approximately 110 validation repertoires found a tendency for first-cohort TCR clusters to co-occur. A few of the chains that were CMV-associated were confirmed in vitro to be specific for CMV antigens. Reports credit the classifier with highly specific, highly sensitive diagnosis of cytomegalovirus status.

Sequencing was performed with immunoSEQ multiplex PCR; in TCRdb, only in-frame clones are kept and a portion is missing. The data show some 150,000 clones, 86% seen once. Separate from the approximately 650-subject first cohort, the roughly 120-subject validation cohort was the one that the donors belonged to. Notes on this clone: Its cognate antigen is unknown.

The receptor comes from a man between 18 and 29 years old in good health and CMV-seropositive. Input material: PBMCs.

The CDR3 here is CASSQDPPQSSGAPVYEQYF. CDR3 DNA sequence: TGTGCCAGCAGCCAAGATCCCCCCCAATCTAGCGGAGCCCCCGTGTACGAGCAGTACTTC. This chain links TRBV4-2 with TRBJ2-7; TRBD2 matches 7 bases. The length of the CDR3 is 20 residues. V was pared by 0 bases and J by 4 bases, with 21 bases of the junction left unmatched. CDR1 and CDR2 from the germline V gene are LGHNA and YNFKEQ.